This is a list of T cell receptor beta chains from one sample in a study of CD8+CD57+ T cells in acquired aplastic anemia. One entry per CDR3 protein results from TCRdb running MiXCR on the reads. The sample lists 220,000 or so distinct CDR3 sequences; about 60% were seen once. Sequenced sample: sorted CD4+, CD8+, or CD8+CD57+ T cells (not recorded which) from PBMCs. The receptors come from a human donor with aplastic anemia. CDR3s include the opening cysteine and the closing phenylalanine or tryptophan. A D gene is named only where the DNA matches it firmly. Only some rows state a clone size, as once, few, many or a class for expanded clones.

CDR3nt: TGCGCCAGCAGGGAGGGGGAGACCCAGTACTTC
CDR3aa: CASREGETQYF
d_gene: .
v_gene: TRBV5-1
abundance: .
j_gene: TRBJ2-5

CDR3nt: TGTGCCAGCAGTCCCCGCGGGGGGCACAATGAAAAACTGTTTTTT
CDR3aa: CASSPRGGHNEKLFF
d_gene: .
v_gene: TRBV6-9
abundance: few
j_gene: TRBJ1-4

CDR3nt: TGTGCCAGCAGTTACAGAGGAGGCTACGAGCAGTACTTC
CDR3aa: CASSYRGGYEQYF
d_gene: .
v_gene: TRBV12-3/TRBV12-4
abundance: .
j_gene: TRBJ2-7

CDR3nt: TGTGCCAGCGGGGGGGACAGCCACACTGAAGCTTTCTTT
CDR3aa: CASGGDSHTEAFF
d_gene: TRBD1
v_gene: TRBV6-1
abundance: .
j_gene: TRBJ1-1

CDR3nt: TGTGCCAGTAGCCTTTGGGGGGCGCATTGGAACACTGAAGCTTTCTTT
CDR3aa: CASSLWGAHWNTEAFF
d_gene: .
v_gene: TRBV19
abundance: once
j_gene: TRBJ1-1

CDR3nt: TGTGCCAGCAGTTCGACAGGGATCGCCTACGAGCAGTACTTC
CDR3aa: CASSSTGIAYEQYF
d_gene: TRBD1
v_gene: TRBV6-5
abundance: .
j_gene: TRBJ2-7

CDR3nt: TGTGCCAGCAGGTACAGCGGGGGGGTGAAATATTTT
CDR3aa: CASRYSGGVKYF
d_gene: TRBD2
v_gene: TRBV7-9
abundance: many
j_gene: TRBJ2-3

CDR3nt: TGTGCCAGCAGCTTCCGGACTTCTAGCACAGATACGCAGTATTTT
CDR3aa: CASSFRTSSTDTQYF
d_gene: .
v_gene: TRBV7-8
abundance: .
j_gene: TRBJ2-3

CDR3nt: TGTGCCAGCAGCTTAAATGGTCCCGACGGACTAGCGGGAGGGTGGGCAGATAAGCAGTATTTT
CDR3aa: CASSLNGPDGLAGGWADKQYF
d_gene: TRBD2
v_gene: TRBV7-3
abundance: .
j_gene: TRBJ2-3

CDR3nt: TGTGCCACCAGCAGAGATATCAGGAGGGAGCAGTACTTC
CDR3aa: CATSRDIRREQYF
d_gene: .
v_gene: TRBV15
abundance: .
j_gene: TRBJ2-7

CDR3nt: TGTGCCAGCAGCGTAGTCGGCAACTCAGATACGCAGTATTTT
CDR3aa: CASSVVGNSDTQYF
d_gene: .
v_gene: TRBV9
abundance: .
j_gene: TRBJ2-3